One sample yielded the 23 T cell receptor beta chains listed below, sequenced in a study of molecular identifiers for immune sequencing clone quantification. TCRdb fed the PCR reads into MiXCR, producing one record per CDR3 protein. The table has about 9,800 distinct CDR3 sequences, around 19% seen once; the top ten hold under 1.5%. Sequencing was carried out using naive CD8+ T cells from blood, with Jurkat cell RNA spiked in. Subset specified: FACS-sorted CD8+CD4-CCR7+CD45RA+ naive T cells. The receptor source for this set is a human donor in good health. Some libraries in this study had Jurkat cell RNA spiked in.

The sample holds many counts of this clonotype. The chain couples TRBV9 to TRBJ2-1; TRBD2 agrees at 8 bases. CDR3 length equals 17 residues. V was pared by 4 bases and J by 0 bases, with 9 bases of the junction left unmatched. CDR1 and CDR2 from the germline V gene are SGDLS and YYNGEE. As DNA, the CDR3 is TGTGCCAGCAGCCCCGGGATAGCGGGATACTCCTACAATGAGCAGTTCTTC. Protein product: CASSPGIAGYSYNEQFF.

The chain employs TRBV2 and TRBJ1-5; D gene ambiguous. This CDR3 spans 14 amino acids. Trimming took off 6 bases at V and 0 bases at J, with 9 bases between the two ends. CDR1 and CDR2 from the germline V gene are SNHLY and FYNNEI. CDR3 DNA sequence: TGTGCCAGCAGCGATGTATATAGCAATCAGCCCCAGCATTTT. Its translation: CASSDVYSNQPQHF.

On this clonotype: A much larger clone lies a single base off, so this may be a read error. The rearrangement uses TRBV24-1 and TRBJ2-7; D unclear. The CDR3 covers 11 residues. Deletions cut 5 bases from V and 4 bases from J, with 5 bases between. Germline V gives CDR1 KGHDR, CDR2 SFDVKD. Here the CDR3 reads CATSVGYEQYF. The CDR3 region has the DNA TGTGCCACCAGTGTAGGTTACGAGCAGTACTTC.

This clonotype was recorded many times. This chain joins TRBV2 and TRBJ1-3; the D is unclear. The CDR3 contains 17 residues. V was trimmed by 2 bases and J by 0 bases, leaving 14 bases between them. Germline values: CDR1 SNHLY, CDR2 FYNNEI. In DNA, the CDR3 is TGTGCCAGCAGTGAATGGTGGGGATTCGGCTCTGGAAACACCATATATTTT. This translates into CASSEWWGFGSGNTIYF.

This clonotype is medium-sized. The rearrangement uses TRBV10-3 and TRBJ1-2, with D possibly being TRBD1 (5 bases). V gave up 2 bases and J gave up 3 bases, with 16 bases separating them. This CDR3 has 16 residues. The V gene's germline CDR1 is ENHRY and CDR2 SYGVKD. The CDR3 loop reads CAISEIWQGDDYGYTF. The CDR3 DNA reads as TGTGCCATCAGTGAGATCTGGCAGGGAGATGACTATGGCTACACCTTC.

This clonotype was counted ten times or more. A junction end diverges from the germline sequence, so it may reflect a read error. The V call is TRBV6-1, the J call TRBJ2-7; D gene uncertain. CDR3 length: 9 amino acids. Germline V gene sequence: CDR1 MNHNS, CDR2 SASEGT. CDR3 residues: CATSEIGHF. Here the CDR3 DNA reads TGTGCCACCTCCGAGATAGGGCATTTC.

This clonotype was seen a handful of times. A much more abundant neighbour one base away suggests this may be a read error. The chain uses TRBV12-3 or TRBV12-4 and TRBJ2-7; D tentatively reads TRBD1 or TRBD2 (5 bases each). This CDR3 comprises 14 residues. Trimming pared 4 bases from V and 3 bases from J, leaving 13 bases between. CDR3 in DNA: TGTGCCAGCAGTTCGCCAGGGAGAGACTACGAGCAGTACTTC. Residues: CASSSPGRDYEQYF.

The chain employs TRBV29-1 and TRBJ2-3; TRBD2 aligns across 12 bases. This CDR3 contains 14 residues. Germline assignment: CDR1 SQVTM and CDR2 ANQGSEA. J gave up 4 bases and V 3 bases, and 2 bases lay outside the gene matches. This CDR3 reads CSVDPSGGADTQYF. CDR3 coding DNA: TGCAGCGTTGACCCTAGCGGGGGGGCAGATACGCAGTATTTT.

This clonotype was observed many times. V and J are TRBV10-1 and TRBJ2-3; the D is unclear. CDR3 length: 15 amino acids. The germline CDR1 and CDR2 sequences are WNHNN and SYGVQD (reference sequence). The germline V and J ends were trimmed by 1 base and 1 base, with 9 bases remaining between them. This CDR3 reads CASSELGSGTDTQYF. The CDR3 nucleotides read TGCGCCAGCAGTGAGTTGGGAAGTGGCACAGATACGCAGTATTTT.

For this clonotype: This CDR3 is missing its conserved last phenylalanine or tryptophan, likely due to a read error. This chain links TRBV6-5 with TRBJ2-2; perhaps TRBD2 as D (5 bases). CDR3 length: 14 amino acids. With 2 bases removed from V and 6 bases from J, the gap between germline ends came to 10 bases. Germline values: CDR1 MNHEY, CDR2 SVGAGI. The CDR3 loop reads CASSYQDGAGELFS. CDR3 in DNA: TGTGCCAGCAGTTACCAGGACGGGGCCGGGGAGCTGTTTTCC.

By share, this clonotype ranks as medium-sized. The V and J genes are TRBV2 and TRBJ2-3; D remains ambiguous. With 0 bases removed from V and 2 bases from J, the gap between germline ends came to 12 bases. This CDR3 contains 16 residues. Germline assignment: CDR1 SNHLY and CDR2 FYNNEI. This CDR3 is CASSEAVSSYTDTQYF. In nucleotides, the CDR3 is TGTGCCAGCAGTGAAGCCGTTTCCAGCTACACAGATACGCAGTATTTT.

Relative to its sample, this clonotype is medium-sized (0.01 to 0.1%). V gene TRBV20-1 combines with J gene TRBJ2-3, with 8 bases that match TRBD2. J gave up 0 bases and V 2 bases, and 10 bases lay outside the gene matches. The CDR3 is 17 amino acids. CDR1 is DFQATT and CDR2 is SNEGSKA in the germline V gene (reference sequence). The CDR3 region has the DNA TGCAGTGCTAGAAGCCCGACTAGCGAGACTAGCACAGATACGCAGTATTTT. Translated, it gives CSARSPTSETSTDTQYF.

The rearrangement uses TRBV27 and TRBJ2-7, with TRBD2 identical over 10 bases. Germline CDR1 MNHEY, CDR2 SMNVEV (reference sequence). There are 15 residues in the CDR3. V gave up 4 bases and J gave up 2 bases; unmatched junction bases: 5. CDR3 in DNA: TGTGCCAGCAGTTCGGGACTAGCGCGGACCTACGAGCAGTACTTC. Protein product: CASSSGLARTYEQYF.

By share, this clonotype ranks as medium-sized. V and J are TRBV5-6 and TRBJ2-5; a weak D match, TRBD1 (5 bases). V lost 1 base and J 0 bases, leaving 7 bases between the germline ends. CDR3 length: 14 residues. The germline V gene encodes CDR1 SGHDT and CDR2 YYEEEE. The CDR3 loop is CASSLWGNQETQYF. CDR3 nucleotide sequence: TGTGCCAGCAGCTTGTGGGGCAACCAAGAGACCCAGTACTTC.

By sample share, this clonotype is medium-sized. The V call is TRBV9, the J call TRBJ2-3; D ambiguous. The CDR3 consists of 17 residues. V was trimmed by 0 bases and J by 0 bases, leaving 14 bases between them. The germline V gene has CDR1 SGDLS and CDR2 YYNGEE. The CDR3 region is CASSVEGPLTSTDTQYF. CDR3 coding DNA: TGTGCCAGCAGCGTAGAGGGTCCCCTTACTAGCACAGATACGCAGTATTTT.

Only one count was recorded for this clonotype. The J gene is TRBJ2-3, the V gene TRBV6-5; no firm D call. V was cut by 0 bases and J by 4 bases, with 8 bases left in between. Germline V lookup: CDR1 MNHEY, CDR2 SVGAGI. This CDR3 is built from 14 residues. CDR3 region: CASSYSHRSDTQYF. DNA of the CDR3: TGTGCCAGCAGTTACTCCCACAGATCAGATACGCAGTATTTT.

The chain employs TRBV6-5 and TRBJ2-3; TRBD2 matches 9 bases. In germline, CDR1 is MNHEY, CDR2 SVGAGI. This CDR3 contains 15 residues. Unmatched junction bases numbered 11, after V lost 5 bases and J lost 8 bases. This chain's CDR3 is CASSQAGGTGVTQYF. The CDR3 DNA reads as TGTGCCAGCAGTCAAGCGGGGGGTACCGGGGTTACGCAGTATTTT.

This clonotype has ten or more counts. The CDR3 DNA reads TGTGCCATCAGTGAGTCGCTGACTAGCGTCGAGCAGTACTTC. This encodes CAISESLTSVEQYF. The rearrangement joins TRBV10-3 to TRBJ2-7; the match to TRBD2 covers 8 bases. The CDR3 is 14 amino acids. J lost 6 bases, V lost 0 bases, and 4 bases had no gene match. The germline gives CDR1 ENHRY, CDR2 SYGVKD.

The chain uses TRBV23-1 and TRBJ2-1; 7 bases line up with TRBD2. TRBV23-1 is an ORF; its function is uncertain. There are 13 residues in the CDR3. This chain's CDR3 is CPQGGRPYNEQFF. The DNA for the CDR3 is TGCCCCCAGGGAGGGCGCCCCTACAATGAGCAGTTCTTC.

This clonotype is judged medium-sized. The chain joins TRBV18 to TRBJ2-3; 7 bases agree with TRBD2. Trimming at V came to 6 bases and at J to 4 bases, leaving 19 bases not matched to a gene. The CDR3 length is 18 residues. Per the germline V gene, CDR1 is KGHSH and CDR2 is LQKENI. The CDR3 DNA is TGTGCCAGCTCCCCTACGCTGGCCGGAGCGGGGAACGCAGATACGCAGTATTTT. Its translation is CASSPTLAGAGNADTQYF.

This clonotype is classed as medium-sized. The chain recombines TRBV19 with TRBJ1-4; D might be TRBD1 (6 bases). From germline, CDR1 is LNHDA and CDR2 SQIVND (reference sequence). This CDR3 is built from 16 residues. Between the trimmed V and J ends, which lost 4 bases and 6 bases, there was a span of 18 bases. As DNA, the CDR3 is TGTGCCAGTAGTACCAACACCGGGGGCTTGGATGAAAAACTGTTTTTT. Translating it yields CASSTNTGGLDEKLFF.

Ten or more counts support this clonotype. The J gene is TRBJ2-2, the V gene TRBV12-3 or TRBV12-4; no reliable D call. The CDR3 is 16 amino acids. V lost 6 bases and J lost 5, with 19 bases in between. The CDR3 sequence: CASRTHEARGTGELFF. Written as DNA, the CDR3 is TGTGCCAGCAGGACTCACGAGGCCCGAGGAACCGGGGAGCTGTTTTTT.

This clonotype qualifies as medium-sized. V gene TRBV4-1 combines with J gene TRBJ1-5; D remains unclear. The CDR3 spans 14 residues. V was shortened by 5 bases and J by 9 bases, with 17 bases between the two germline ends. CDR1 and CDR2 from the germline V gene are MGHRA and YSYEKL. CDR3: CASSEGPGVGPQHF. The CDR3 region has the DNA TGCGCCAGCAGCGAAGGCCCAGGTGTCGGGCCCCAGCATTTT.